This is a list of T cell receptor beta chains from one sample in a study of T cell changes during pregnancy in multiple sclerosis. The protocol was immunoSEQ multiplex PCR, while the TCRdb copy is restricted to in-frame clones and leaves out a portion. The table has tens of thousands of clones, approximately 94% seen once. The starting material was CD8+ T cells from peripheral blood mononuclear cells, obtained in the second trimester of pregnancy. The receptors were sampled from a female donor with multiple sclerosis, enrolled in a pregnancy study. The CDR3 runs from the conserved cysteine through the conserved F or W.

j_call	v_call	cdr3_aa
TRBJ1-1	TRBV7-9	CASSLGTGMNTEAFF
TRBJ1-1	TRBV13	CASSGGDRGNTEAFF
TRBJ2-1	TRBV27	CASSFFAGEYNEQFF
TRBJ1-2	TRBV2	CASSGRTAYGYTF
TRBJ2-2	TRBV11-3	CASSFGTSNAGELFF
TRBJ1-4	TRBV13	CASNTGGSDEKLFF
TRBJ2-3	TRBV11-2	CASSFQQDTDTQYF
TRBJ2-5	TRBV7-6	CASSLRLLGRGQETQYF
TRBJ2-5	TRBV4-3	CASSQDRAGGPLLYF
TRBJ1-2	TRBV6-1	CASIFRGANYGYTF